The sample holds one count of the clone carrying this T cell receptor (beta chain). Its antigen remains unidentified. The data belong to a study of T cell responses to AZD1222 COVID-19 vaccine. Study-level results: Spike-specific TCR breadth and depth went up after people got two AZD1222 doses. Dominant CD4 TCR responses targeted spike regions 160-218 and 743-854. Donors skewed white British and female; clonal diversity was possibly underestimated. Samples come after the peak T cell response, not at day 14.

Here immunoSEQ multiplex PCR was the method, and the copy in TCRdb shows in-frame clones only, minus some. Among tens of thousands of clones listed, approximately 91% were seen once. This sample comprised peripheral blood, obtained on day 0 of AZD1222 vaccination. The receptor was isolated from an adult in good health.

CDR3 region: CASSSPGFGSEQFF. The CDR3 DNA reads as TGTGCCAGCAGCTCCCCGGGGTTCGGGAGTGAGCAGTTCTTC. The chain carries TRBV7-9 and TRBJ2-1; the D gene is possibly TRBD2 (6 bases). Per the germline V gene, CDR1 is SEHNR and CDR2 is FQNEAQ (reference sequence). CDR3 length: 14 residues. V was pared by 4 bases and J by 9 bases, with 16 bases between.